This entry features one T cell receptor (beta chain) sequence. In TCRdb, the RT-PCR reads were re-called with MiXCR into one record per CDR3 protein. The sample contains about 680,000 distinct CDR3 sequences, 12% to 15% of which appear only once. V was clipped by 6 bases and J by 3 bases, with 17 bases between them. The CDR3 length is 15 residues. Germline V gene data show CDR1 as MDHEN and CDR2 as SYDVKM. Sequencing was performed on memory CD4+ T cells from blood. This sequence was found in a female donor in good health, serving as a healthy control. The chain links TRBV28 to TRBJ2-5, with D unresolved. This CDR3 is CASSPMGRVKETQYF. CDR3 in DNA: TGTGCCAGCAGCCCCATGGGAAGGGTCAAAGAGACCCAGTACTTC. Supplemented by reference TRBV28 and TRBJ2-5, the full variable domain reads DVKVTQSSRYLVKRTGEKVFLECVQDMDHENMFWYRQDPGLGLRLIYFSYDVKMKEKGDIPEGYSVSREKKERFSLILESASTNQTSMYLCASSPMGRVKETQYFGPGTRLLVL.